This T cell receptor (beta chain) was recorded in a study of metastatic and nonmetastatic thyroid tumors. TCRdb recomputed clones from the PCR reads via MiXCR. The data contain tens of thousands of clones, less than 25% of them singletons. Trimming left V 4 bases short and J 1 base short, with 8 bases between. The CDR3 sequence is 13 residues long. Germline V lookup: CDR1 SGDLS, CDR2 YYNGEE. No patient received treatment before thyroid surgery. The sample was tumor tissue. J is TRBJ1-1 and V is TRBV9; D remains ambiguous. The receptor's source is a female donor with papillary thyroid cancer or a benign thyroid nodule (not recorded which). Some clones in this sample may be carry-over from other donors' samples. CDR3 DNA sequence: TGTGCCAGCAGCCCCTACGGGAACACTGAAGCTTTCTTT. Residues: CASSPYGNTEAFF.